This TCR beta chain derives from a study of cytomegalovirus exposure and HLA in healthy donors. Study-level background: Early release data held roughly 90 million unique TCRs from HLA-typed donors. Study observations and caveats: Earlier results showed most TCR beta V segments being productive about 87% or about 30% of the time.

Points on this clone: Its matching antigen is unknown.

Vbeta (60) and Jbeta (13) primers were used in the PCR. The authors' processing: An analysis performed later counted about 80 million unique TCR beta chains (approximately 10 million of them shared). Sequenced by immunoSEQ multiplex PCR; TCRdb stores in-frame clones only, minus some. Clonal size and the V and J genes are those of that table, whereas D and trimming came from the DNA. The sample lists fewer than 200,000 clones, 75% to 85% seen once, with around 1.2% in the top ten. This CDR3 is built from 14 residues. In germline, CDR1 is MNHEY, CDR2 SMNVEV (reference sequence). Trimming pared 3 bases from V and 0 bases from J, leaving 7 bases between.

Input material: PBMCs. The chain carries TRBV27 and TRBJ2-3; D ambiguous. This TCR was sampled from a girl aged 2-15 years in good health and CMV-seropositive. CDR3 sequence: CASSFASSTDTQYF. DNA of the CDR3: TGTGCCAGCAGTTTTGCCAGTAGCACAGATACGCAGTATTTT.